This T cell receptor (beta chain) was observed in a study of CD8 T cells in Susac syndrome. This CDR3 has 15 residues. With 2 bases removed from V and 8 bases from J, the gap between germline ends came to 16 bases. Germline lookup yields CDR1 MGHRA and CDR2 YSYEKL. Comments on this clonotype: Its antigen is unknown.

The sequenced target, TCR beta, came from blood CD8+ and CD4+ T cells. General study results and limits: In total CD8+ repertoires, over 15 Susac-specific public clones were found, and in CD8+ TEMRA repertoires, roughly 5 were found.

Reverse transcription of about 0.45 to 1 ug RNA was performed with random hexamers. Using its own MiXCR run on the immunoSEQ multiplex PCR reads, TCRdb lists one record per CDR3 protein. The repertoire holds about 130,000 distinct CDR3 sequences, more than 85% seen once, with about 0.18% in the top ten. The chain combines TRBV4-1 with TRBJ2-1, with D possibly matching TRBD2 (5 bases). This sequence originates from a human donor with Susac syndrome. Sequenced material: CD8+ T cells from PBMCs. As DNA, the CDR3 is TGCGCCAGCAGCCAAAGGGATTCGGGATATGATGAGCAGTTCTTC. Protein sequence: CASSQRDSGYDEQFF.